This T cell receptor (beta chain) was sequenced in a study of technical replicates of blood from a handful of donors. Profiling relied on immunoSEQ multiplex PCR, and the TCRdb table lists in-frame clones only, not all of them. The table lists roughly 60,000 clones, roughly 89% of them singletons, with roughly 5% in the top ten. The V gene end was trimmed by 3 bases and the J gene end by 4 bases; junction bases not matched to a gene: 4. CDR3 size: 14 residues. Looked up from germline, CDR1 is SGHRS and CDR2 is YFSETQ. Notes on this clone: This sequence is one base from a far larger clone and is likely a read error. The sample holds other DNA sequences that translate to the same CDR3.

The TCR sequence derives from a human donor in good health. Some clones in this sample may be carry-over from other donors' samples. The V and J genes are TRBV5-1 and TRBJ2-1, with 7 bases fitting TRBD2. The sequencing input was PBMCs. The CDR3 region has the DNA TGCGCCAGCAGCTCTAGCGGCGGATACAATGAGCAGTTCTTC. Translating gives CASSSSGGYNEQFF.